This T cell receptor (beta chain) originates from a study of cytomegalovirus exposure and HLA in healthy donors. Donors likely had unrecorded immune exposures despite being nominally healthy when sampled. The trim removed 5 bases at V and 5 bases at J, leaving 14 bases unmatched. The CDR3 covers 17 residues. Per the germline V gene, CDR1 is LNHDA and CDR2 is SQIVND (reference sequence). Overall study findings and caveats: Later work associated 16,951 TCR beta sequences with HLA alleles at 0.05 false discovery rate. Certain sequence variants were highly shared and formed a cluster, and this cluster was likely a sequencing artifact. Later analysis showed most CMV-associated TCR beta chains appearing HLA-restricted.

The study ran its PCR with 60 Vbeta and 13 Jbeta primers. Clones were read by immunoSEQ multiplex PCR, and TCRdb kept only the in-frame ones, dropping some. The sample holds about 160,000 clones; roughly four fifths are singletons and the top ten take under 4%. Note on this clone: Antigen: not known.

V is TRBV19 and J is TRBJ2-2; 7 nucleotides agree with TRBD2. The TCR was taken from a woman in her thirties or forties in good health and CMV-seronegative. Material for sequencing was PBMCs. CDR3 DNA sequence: TGTGCCAGTAGTCTTCCGGGGGGAAGGGGTAGGACCGGGGAGCTGTTTTTT. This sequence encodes CASSLPGGRGRTGELFF.